This is a list of T cell receptor beta chains from one sample in a study of Graves' ophthalmopathy and Graves' hyperthyroidism. TCRdb itself ran the multiplex PCR reads through MiXCR, one entry per CDR3 protein. Of some 390,000 distinct CDR3 sequences in the sample, approximately 20% were seen once. The sequenced sample consisted of peripheral blood. These receptors were collected from a woman under 30 with Graves' ophthalmopathy. CDR3s include the opening cysteine and the closing phenylalanine or tryptophan. The D gene is left open where the match is weak. Rows give clone size only sometimes, using once, few, many, or a class for an expanded clone.

V	D	size	J	CDR3	DNA
TRBV12-3/TRBV12-4	-	few	TRBJ2-7	CASSPRFLSYEQYF	TGTGCCAGCAGTCCGAGATTCCTATCCTACGAGCAGTACTTC
TRBV28	-	many	TRBJ2-5	CASRQSGLETQYF	TGTGCCAGCAGGCAGAGCGGCCTGGAGACCCAGTACTTC
TRBV6-2/TRBV6-3	TRBD1	few	TRBJ2-5	CASCSLRDSMVEETQYF	TGTGCCAGCTGCTCCCTTAGGGACAGCATGGTCGAAGAGACCCAGTACTTC
TRBV6-5	-	many	TRBJ2-5	CASGHGGGETQYF	TGTGCCAGCGGACATGGAGGCGGAGAGACCCAGTACTTC
TRBV14	-	many	TRBJ2-5	CASSQAVGETQYF	TGTGCCAGCAGCCAAGCCGTCGGGGAGACCCAGTACTTC
TRBV11-1	-	-	TRBJ2-7	CASSLGPTTYEQYF	TGTGCCAGCAGCTTAGGTCCCACTACCTACGAGCAGTACTTC
TRBV11-3	TRBD1	many	TRBJ2-2	CASSFGQGTGELFF	TGTGCCAGCAGCTTCGGACAGGGGACCGGGGAGCTGTTTTTT
TRBV27	-	many	TRBJ1-1	CASSLSFGLRENTEAFF	TGTGCCAGCAGTTTATCGTTTGGACTCAGGGAGAACACTGAAGCTTTCTTT
TRBV11-1	TRBD1	many	TRBJ2-2	CASGWRQGGTGELFF	TGTGCCAGCGGCTGGAGACAGGGTGGGACCGGGGAGCTGTTTTTT
TRBV12-3/TRBV12-4	TRBD1	-	TRBJ2-7	CASGRDSLYEQYF	TGTGCCAGCGGCCGGGACAGTCTCTACGAGCAGTACTTC
TRBV10-2	-	many	TRBJ2-7	CASRPSSYEQYF	TGCGCCAGCCGGCCAAGCTCCTACGAGCAGTACTTC
TRBV28	-	many	TRBJ2-7	CASTTTQLREQYF	TGTGCCAGCACCACCACCCAGCTGAGGGAGCAGTACTTC
TRBV20-1	-	many	TRBJ1-1	CSVEGRGRNTEAFF	TGCAGTGTAGAGGGGCGAGGTCGGAACACTGAAGCTTTCTTT
TRBV6-4	TRBD1	few	TRBJ1-1	CASGGGGQGALGGRTKTEAFF	TGTGCCAGCGGGGGAGGGGGACAGGGGGCTTTGGGCGGACGAACGAAGACTGAAGCTTTCTTT
TRBV6-5	-	many	TRBJ1-1	CASSYSPTGSEAFF	TGTGCCAGCAGTTACTCTCCCACAGGGTCTGAAGCTTTCTTT
TRBV10-3	TRBD1	many	TRBJ1-1	CAISAQGGTTEAFF	TGTGCCATCAGTGCCCAGGGGGGAACCACTGAAGCTTTCTTT
TRBV4-3	TRBD1	few	TRBJ1-6	CASSQETGQGYSPLHF	TGCGCCAGCAGCCAAGAGACGGGACAGGGTTATTCACCCCTCCACTTT
TRBV30	-	many	TRBJ2-7	CAWSVRRYEQYF	TGTGCCTGGAGTGTACGGCGTTACGAGCAGTACTTC
TRBV7-3	-	many	TRBJ1-1	CASSLIAETEAFF	TGTGCCAGCAGCTTAATAGCAGAGACTGAAGCTTTCTTT
TRBV6-5	-	many	TRBJ2-5	CASSYSRPQGTAETQYF	TGTGCCAGCAGTTACAGTCGTCCTCAAGGAACCGCGGAGACCCAGTACTTC
TRBV7-3	-	many	TRBJ2-2	CASSSSQGGELFF	TGTGCCAGCAGCTCTTCTCAGGGGGGTGAGCTGTTTTTT
TRBV12-3/TRBV12-4	-	many	TRBJ1-5	CASSSTAGGPQHF	TGTGCCAGCAGTTCCACAGCCGGCGGGCCCCAGCATTTT
TRBV6-2/TRBV6-3	-	many	TRBJ2-7	CASSDPGIPTQKQYF	TGTGCCAGCAGTGACCCGGGGATCCCTACGCAGAAGCAGTACTTC
TRBV27	-	many	TRBJ1-1	CASSFRSSLNTEAFF	TGTGCCAGCAGTTTTCGGTCCTCCTTGAACACTGAAGCTTTCTTT
TRBV28	TRBD1	-	TRBJ2-7	CASSLGQAPYEQYF	TGTGCCAGCAGTCTGGGACAGGCGCCGTACGAGCAGTACTTC
TRBV11-2	TRBD2	many	TRBJ2-2	CASSSRGVTSGMVDTGELFF	TGTGCCAGCAGTTCTAGAGGGGTCACTAGCGGGATGGTGGACACCGGGGAGCTGTTTTTT
TRBV12-3/TRBV12-4	TRBD1	many	TRBJ1-5	CASSGTGIGNQPQHF	TGTGCCAGCAGTGGGACAGGGATTGGAAATCAGCCCCAGCATTTT
TRBV12-3/TRBV12-4	-	many	TRBJ2-5	CASSLSPLSGYQETQYF	TGTGCCAGCAGTCTGTCCCCTCTTTCAGGGTACCAAGAGACCCAGTACTTC
TRBV4-3	-	many	TRBJ1-5	CASSLSGTPSNQPQHF	TGCGCCAGCAGCCTTTCCGGGACACCGAGCAATCAGCCCCAGCATTTT
TRBV6-2/TRBV6-3	-	many	TRBJ2-2	CASTGRIFADGELFF	TGTGCCAGCACGGGGAGGATCTTTGCCGACGGGGAGCTGTTTTTT
TRBV19	-	many	TRBJ1-5	CASSKKDSINQPQHF	TGTGCCAGTAGTAAGAAGGACTCCATCAATCAGCCCCAGCATTTT